One and the same sample provided the 13 T cell receptor beta chains below, sequenced in a study of PD-1 blockade in mismatch repair-deficient tumors. Libraries were prepared by immunoSEQ multiplex PCR; TCRdb keeps only in-frame clonotypes and omits some of them. The sample shows about 49,000 clones, 77% of them seen only once. Sequences were derived from PBMCs, sampled before pembrolizumab treatment. These receptors originate from an adult with mismatch repair-deficient cancer.

This sequence joins TRBV7-9 and TRBJ1-1; possible D gene TRBD1, 6 bases. V was shortened by 5 bases and J by 3 bases, with 13 bases between the two germline ends. The CDR3 has 14 residues. Germline lookup yields CDR1 SEHNR and CDR2 FQNEAQ (reference sequence). The CDR3 DNA sequence: TGTGCCAGCAGCGATGTTCAGGGGCACACTGAAGCTTTCTTT. Amino acids: CASSDVQGHTEAFF.

The rearrangement joins TRBV2 to TRBJ2-3; D is undetermined. Germline V gene sequence: CDR1 SNHLY, CDR2 FYNNEI. V was cut by 7 bases and J by 2 bases, with 10 bases left in between. The CDR3 runs 13 residues. Written as DNA, the CDR3 is TGTGCCAGCATTATTGTTAACACAGATACGCAGTATTTT. This codes for CASIIVNTDTQYF.

The count of this clone is one. The chain links TRBV6-5 to TRBJ2-7; D perhaps matches TRBD1 (5 bases). This CDR3 has 11 residues. Trimming removed 4 bases from V and 6 bases from J, with 7 bases in between. Germline V gives CDR1 MNHEY, CDR2 SVGAGI. DNA of the CDR3: TGTGCCAGCAGTTTGGGGCCCGAGCAGTACTTC. This sequence encodes CASSLGPEQYF.

The V gene is TRBV2, the J gene TRBJ1-2; 7 nucleotides match TRBD1. After removal of 6 bases from V and 4 bases from J, the junction contained 5 bases not matched to a gene. From germline, CDR1 is SNHLY and CDR2 FYNNEI. The CDR3 spans 13 residues. CDR3 DNA: TGTGCCAGCAGCCCGGACAGGAGCTATGGCTACACCTTC. Its translation is CASSPDRSYGYTF.

The chain combines TRBV15 with TRBJ2-5; D perhaps matches TRBD2 (8 bases). There are 16 residues in the CDR3. Germline V lookup: CDR1 LNHNV, CDR2 YYDKDF (reference sequence). With 2 bases removed from V and 5 bases from J, the gap between germline ends came to 18 bases. The CDR3 spells CATSRRDSPGGETQYF. In DNA form, the CDR3 reads TGTGCCACCAGCAGACGGGACAGCCCGGGGGGGGAGACCCAGTACTTC.

This clone was recorded once. The J gene is TRBJ1-1, the V gene TRBV4-1; the D is unclear. The CDR3 spans 12 residues. The V gene's germline CDR1 is MGHRA and CDR2 YSYEKL. V lost 4 bases and J lost 1, with 4 bases in between. CDR3 bases: TGCGCCAGCAGCCCGCAGAACACTGAAGCTTTCTTT. Its translation is CASSPQNTEAFF.

The rearrangement links TRBV18 to TRBJ1-2; maybe TRBD1 (6 bases). The germline CDR1 and CDR2 sequences are KGHSH and LQKENI. This CDR3 has 15 amino acids. V was pared by 3 bases and J by 6 bases, with 17 bases between. CDR3 in amino acids: CASSPMRQVEDGYTF. CDR3 bases: TGTGCCAGCTCACCCATGCGACAGGTCGAAGATGGCTACACCTTC.

The CDR3 loop is CASSFLSDIEAFF. The DNA of the CDR3 is TGTGCCAGCAGCTTTTTATCAGACATTGAAGCTTTCTTT. The chain couples TRBV7-9 to TRBJ1-1; D is uncertain. The CDR3 is made up of 13 amino acids. Between the trimmed V and J ends, which lost 3 bases and 7 bases, there was a span of 12 bases. Germline V gene sequence: CDR1 SEHNR, CDR2 FQNEAQ (reference sequence).

This sequence joins TRBV4-1 and TRBJ2-7; D is unclear. CDR3 length equals 15 residues. CDR1 and CDR2 (germline): MGHRA, YSYEKL. With 1 base removed from V and 0 bases from J, the gap between germline ends came to 10 bases. CDR3 DNA: TGCGCCAGCAGCCAAGTTAGGACGGACTCCTACGAGCAGTACTTC. Protein sequence: CASSQVRTDSYEQYF.

The chain couples TRBV30 to TRBJ2-1; 10 bases are a match to TRBD2. Germline CDR1 is GTSNPN and CDR2 is SVGIG (reference sequence). The V gene end was trimmed by 8 bases and the J gene end by 5 bases; junction bases not matched to a gene: 12. This CDR3 has 15 residues. CDR3 in amino acids: CAGNKGLAINNEQFF. Written as DNA, the CDR3 is TGTGCCGGGAATAAGGGACTAGCGATAAACAATGAGCAGTTCTTC.

This chain links TRBV5-1 with TRBJ2-7; 7 nucleotides match TRBD1. CDR3 length: 13 amino acids. Germline V lookup: CDR1 SGHRS, CDR2 YFSETQ. With 4 bases clipped from V and 3 bases from J, the junction kept 4 bases outside the gene matches. CDR3 nucleotides: TGCGCCAGCAGCCCCCGACAGGGCTACGAGCAGTACTTC. Protein: CASSPRQGYEQYF.

The CDR3 nucleotides read TGTGCCAGCAGCCATAGACAGGCACCCGGCGTGGAGTTCTTC. It encodes CASSHRQAPGVEFF. The V gene is TRBV7-9, the J gene TRBJ2-1; a weak D match, TRBD1 (6 bases). Trimming took 5 bases from V and 14 from J, leaving 22 bases between them. CDR1 and CDR2 from the germline V gene are SEHNR and FQNEAQ (reference sequence). This CDR3 is built from 14 residues.

This clone was detected a few times. The chain joins TRBV4-3 to TRBJ2-2; the D gene could be TRBD1 or TRBD2 (5 bases each). The CDR3 totals 16 residues. Trimming removed 1 base at V and 4 bases at J, with 13 bases between. Germline V gene data show CDR1 as LGHNA and CDR2 as YSLEER. The CDR3 region has the DNA TGCGCCAGCAGCCAAGGCCCGGGGACGGTCACCGGGGAGCTGTTTTTT. It specifies CASSQGPGTVTGELFF.